This entry lists 5 T cell receptor beta chains sequenced from one sample in a study of blood T cell repertoires in COVID-19 (dated by TCRdb to the early 2020s). Receptors were amplified or captured by the immunoSEQ multiplex PCR assay. What TCRdb holds here is the immuneACCESS table cut down to in-frame rearrangements. Part of the clones is not present; checked against another copy, under half of the missing clones reflect an unresolved V gene, and the others are unexplained. Within this sample are fewer than 450,000 clones, with roughly 90% of them counted one time only. 2% to 2.5% of the sample belongs to the ten largest clones. Sequenced input: PBMCs or T cells enriched from blood (not recorded which). The source is a woman aged 40 to 50 with acute COVID-19.

This chain links TRBV13 with TRBJ2-7; 7 bases fit TRBD2. The ends lost 4 bases at V and 0 bases at J; junction bases unmatched: 6. Germline CDR1 reads PRHDT; CDR2 reads FYEKMQ (reference sequence). The CDR3 is made up of 15 amino acids. This chain's CDR3 is CASSSTGTNSYEQYF. CDR3 DNA sequence: TGTGCCAGCAGCTCCACCGGGACTAACTCCTACGAGCAGTACTTC.

This clone was found once. The chain links TRBV5-1 to TRBJ1-2; D is ambiguous. Trimming took off 2 bases at V and 1 base at J, with 9 bases between the two ends. The CDR3 loop spans 14 amino acids. Germline CDR1 is SGHRS and CDR2 is YFSETQ. The CDR3 loop reads CASSFAGINYGYTF. DNA of the CDR3: TGCGCCAGCAGCTTTGCGGGGATTAACTATGGCTACACCTTC.

The chain joins TRBV12-3 or TRBV12-4 to TRBJ1-5; D not resolved. V was cut by 1 base and J by 7 bases, with 8 bases left in between. This CDR3 is 13 amino acids long. The CDR3 reads CASSLEVRQPQHF. For the CDR3, the DNA is TGTGCCAGCAGTTTAGAAGTCCGGCAGCCCCAGCATTTT.

The V and J genes are TRBV5-6 and TRBJ1-4; TRBD1 aligns across 8 bases. CDR3 length: 14 residues. Trimming removed 2 bases from V and 8 bases from J; junction bases left unmatched: 5. Germline V gene data show CDR1 as SGHDT and CDR2 as YYEEEE. The CDR3 sequence is CASSFATGAEKLFF. The CDR3 DNA follows: TGTGCCAGCAGCTTTGCGACAGGGGCCGAAAAACTGTTTTTT.

J is TRBJ2-7 and V is TRBV2; 7 bases align to TRBD1. Germline CDR1 and CDR2: SNHLY and FYNNEI. CDR3 size: 14 residues. The V segment lost 7 bases and the J segment 2 bases; nucleotides outside the gene matches: 8. The CDR3 loop reads CASTSGQKPYEQYF. CDR3 sequence (DNA): TGTGCCAGCACCTCGGGACAGAAACCCTACGAGCAGTACTTC.